The clone carrying this T cell receptor beta chain was seen repeatedly, ten times or more. The CDR3 has 17 residues. Germline loops: CDR1 SNHLY, CDR2 FYNNEI. Losses at the gene ends were 4 bases for V and 3 bases for J; bases not matched to a gene: 10. These data are taken from a study of T cells in Graves' hyperthyroidism and ophthalmopathy. Study in general: Peripheral blood was secured at the point of initial diagnosis, before any treatment.

Amplified regions were TCR beta CDR3 sequences from RNA transcripts. The study used the HTBI primer set for a first-round RT-PCR of the TCR CDR3. Each CDR3 protein is one row after TCRdb ran MiXCR on the multiplex PCR reads. In the table there are about 380,000 distinct CDR3 sequences, approximately 15% of which are singletons. If no ophthalmopathy progression occurred within 18 months, Graves' hyperthyroidism was stable. The chain joins TRBV2 to TRBJ2-1; TRBD2 agrees at 9 bases. This TCR derives from a woman aged 55 to 70 with Graves' hyperthyroidism. The specimen was blood. CDR3 DNA: TGTGCCAGCAGTGGATCTAGCGGGGTCAGACTCTACAATGAGCAGTTCTTC. Amino acids: CASSGSSGVRLYNEQFF.